A selection of T cell receptor beta chains follows, all from one sample in a study of beta chain features in type 1 diabetes. Clones were read by immunoSEQ multiplex PCR, and TCRdb kept only the in-frame ones, dropping some. The repertoire holds about 350,000 clones, with around a fifth as singletons. The sequenced material came from naive CD4+ T cells from blood. Every receptor here comes from a woman in her late teens or twenties in good health. Both conserved end residues are part of each CDR3. D genes are given only for firm matches. Rows may omit the clone size; those that give it use once, few, many or a size class.

>-|TRBJ1-5|TRBV30|TRBD1
TGTGCCTGGAGTCAGGGGGCAGGTCAGCCCCAGCATTTT
CAWSQGAGQPQHF
>-|TRBJ1-1|TRBV18|TRBD1
TGTGCCAGCTCGCGACAGGGATACACTGAAGCTTTCTTT
CASSRQGYTEAFF
>few|TRBJ2-2|TRBV30|TRBD2
TGTGCCTGGAGTGTCTCCGGGACTAGGACCGGGGAGCTGTTTTTT
CAWSVSGTRTGELFF
>-|TRBJ1-1|TRBV5-4|-
TGTGCCAGCAGCCCGGAGTGGGACACTGAAGCTTTCTTT
CASSPEWDTEAFF
>few|TRBJ2-4|TRBV29-1|TRBD1
TGCAGCGTTGAAGATCCTGACAGGGAAAACATTCAGTACTTC
CSVEDPDRENIQYF
>-|TRBJ1-1|TRBV5-6|-
TGTGCCAGCAGCTTGACAGGGCTTACGATGAACACTGAAGCTTTCTTT
CASSLTGLTMNTEAFF
>few|TRBJ1-2|TRBV19|TRBD1
TGTGCCAGTAAACCGGGACAGGACACCATAGAAAGGAGCTACACCTTC
CASKPGQDTIERSYTF
>-|TRBJ1-1|TRBV14|-
TGTGCCAGCAGCCAAGATCGGGGAGGGAACACTGAAGCTTTCTTT
CASSQDRGGNTEAFF
>few|TRBJ2-6|TRBV2|-
TGTGCCAGCAGTGGCAAGCGGTCTGGGGCCAACGTCCTGACTTTC
CASSGKRSGANVLTF
>few|TRBJ2-1|TRBV4-1|TRBD2
TGCGCCAGCAGCCAAGATCGTGTAGCGGGGTACAATGAGCAGTTCTTC
CASSQDRVAGYNEQFF
>few|TRBJ1-1|TRBV7-9|-
TGTGCCAGCAGCTTAAAGGACAGTACGCCGAAAGCTTTCTTT
CASSLKDSTPKAFF
>few|TRBJ2-7|TRBV18|-
TGTGCCAGCTCACTACGACAGGTTTTGTCGGGAGAGCAGTACTTC
CASSLRQVLSGEQYF
>-|TRBJ2-7|TRBV4-2|-
TGTGCCAGCAGCCAAGATCTACAGGGCCTTGAGCAGTACTTC
CASSQDLQGLEQYF
>few|TRBJ2-1|TRBV30|TRBD1
TGTGCCTGGGGAGGGACAGGGGAATTTTACAATGAGCAGTTCTTC
CAWGGTGEFYNEQFF
>few|TRBJ2-1|TRBV7-9|TRBD1
TGTGCCAGCAGCAATGGACAGGGCAATGAGCAGTTCTTC
CASSNGQGNEQFF
>-|TRBJ2-1|TRBV4-3|TRBD2
TGCGCCAGCAGCCTAACCGGGAGGGAGCAGTTCTTC
CASSLTGREQFF
>-|TRBJ2-7|TRBV14|TRBD2
TGTGCCAGTGCTAGCGGGAGCCCCTACGAGCAGTACTTC
CASASGSPYEQYF
>few|TRBJ1-3|TRBV4-2|-
TGTGCCAGCAGCCATCAAATTGCAGGGGAGAGCTCTGGAAACACCATATATTTT
CASSHQIAGESSGNTIYF
>-|TRBJ1-5|TRBV19|-
TGTGCCAGTAACGACGCAGGCACCTATAGCAATCAGCCCCAGCATTTT
CASNDAGTYSNQPQHF
>-|TRBJ1-5|TRBV5-1|-
TGCGCCAGCAGCTTAGGGGAAAATCAGCCCCAGCATTTT
CASSLGENQPQHF
>-|TRBJ1-2|TRBV7-2|-
TGTGCCAGCAGCACAGGACCCTCCAACTATGGCTACACCTTC
CASSTGPSNYGYTF
>-|TRBJ2-3|TRBV7-2|TRBD2
TGTGCCAGCAGCCGTGACTGGGGGGGATCAGATACGCAGTATTTT
CASSRDWGGSDTQYF
>few|TRBJ2-1|TRBV4-1|TRBD2
TGCGCCAGCAGCCAAACTAGCGGGGGGGTGTACAATGAGCAGTTCTTC
CASSQTSGGVYNEQFF
>-|TRBJ1-1|TRBV29-1|TRBD1
TGCAGCGCACAGGGGGCTTTGAACACTGAAGCTTTCTTT
CSAQGALNTEAFF
>-|TRBJ2-3|TRBV7-8|-
TGTGCCAGCACTATTACCGATACGCAGTATTTT
CASTITDTQYF
>few|TRBJ2-1|TRBV20-1|-
TGCAGTGCAGGGGATAATGAGCAGTTCTTC
CSAGDNEQFF
>-|TRBJ1-1|TRBV30|TRBD1
TGTGCCTGGAGTGTAGGGACAGCGTTTATGAACACTGAAGCTTTCTTT
CAWSVGTAFMNTEAFF
>-|TRBJ1-4|TRBV4-3|-
TGCGCCAGCAGCCATCCAGGTGGCACTAATGAAAAACTGTTTTTT
CASSHPGGTNEKLFF
>-|TRBJ2-1|TRBV30|-
TGTGCCTGGAGTGTATCTGGCGGTGAGCAGTTCTTC
CAWSVSGGEQFF
>-|TRBJ2-5|TRBV13|-
TGTGCCAGCAGCTTAGGCGGTGGCAGGGTAATCGAGACCCAGTACTTC
CASSLGGGRVIETQYF
>few|TRBJ2-2|TRBV6-4|-
TGTGCCAGCAGTGGACAGAACACCGGGGAGCTGTTTTTT
CASSGQNTGELFF
>-|TRBJ2-5|TRBV7-8|-
TGTGCCAGCAGTAGGGGGGGCCCCCAAGAGACCCAGTACTTC
CASSRGGPQETQYF
>few|TRBJ1-5|TRBV10-3|-
TGTGCCATCAGTGAGTCGGTCGACGGCTCCCAGGGACAGCCCCAGCATTTT
CAISESVDGSQGQPQHF
>few|TRBJ1-2|TRBV7-2|-
TGTGCCAGCAGCTCCGGACGGGGGGCCTATGGCTACACCTTC
CASSSGRGAYGYTF
>-|TRBJ1-2|TRBV2|-
TGTGCCAGCTGTACCGGGAAGAACTATGGCTACACCTTC
CASCTGKNYGYTF
>few|TRBJ1-1|TRBV4-2|-
TGTGCCAGCAGCCAAGGGGAGGCCGGGAACACTGAAGCTTTCTTT
CASSQGEAGNTEAFF
>-|TRBJ1-6|TRBV19|-
TGTGCCAGTATGGACTTTCGCTCTTCACCCCTCCACTTT
CASMDFRSSPLHF
>few|TRBJ1-5|TRBV30|-
TGTGCCTGGAGGGGGCAGGTTAGCAATCAGCCCCAGCATTTT
CAWRGQVSNQPQHF
>-|TRBJ1-2|TRBV29-1|-
TGCAGCGTTGACCTCTGGAGGGGAACTAACTATGGCTACACCTTC
CSVDLWRGTNYGYTF
>-|TRBJ2-5|TRBV5-1|-
TGCGCCAGCAGCTTGGGGAGTAAAGAGACCCAGTACTTC
CASSLGSKETQYF